Presented here are 8 T cell receptor beta chains from one specimen sequenced in a study of T cells after yellow fever vaccination. TCRdb itself ran the 5' RACE reads through MiXCR, one entry per CDR3 protein. The sample shows some 600,000 distinct CDR3 sequences, 12% of them seen only once. The sequencing here drew on PBMCs, taken on the day of the yellow fever booster vaccination. These TCRs come from a man aged 25-40 years who received the YFV17D yellow fever vaccine.

The rearrangement links TRBV29-1 to TRBJ2-5; TRBD2 matches at 9 bases. Trimming removed 2 bases from V and 3 bases from J; junction bases left unmatched: 13. CDR3 length: 17 residues. The germline V gene encodes CDR1 SQVTM and CDR2 ANQGSEA. CDR3: CSVEPHGGREGKETQYF. In DNA, the CDR3 is TGCAGCGTTGAACCACACGGGGGGCGGGAGGGGAAAGAGACCCAGTACTTC.

This clonotype was detected a few times. V and J are TRBV5-1 and TRBJ2-1, with D uncertain. Germline CDR1 SGHRS, CDR2 YFSETQ. Trimming cost V 0 bases and J 4 bases, with 8 bases left between them. This CDR3 spans 14 amino acids. The CDR3 protein is CASSLDTSYNEQFF. The DNA for the CDR3 is TGCGCCAGCAGCTTGGACACCTCTTACAATGAGCAGTTCTTC.

The chain combines TRBV18 with TRBJ2-1; D is possibly TRBD1 (6 bases). Deletions cut 3 bases from V and 7 bases from J, with 16 bases between. Germline lookup yields CDR1 KGHSH and CDR2 LQKENI. This CDR3 comprises 15 residues. CDR3 region: CASSPYAGQRNEQFF. The CDR3 nucleotides are TGTGCCAGCTCACCCTATGCCGGACAGCGGAATGAGCAGTTCTTC.

The chain carries TRBV7-2 and TRBJ2-3, with D perhaps TRBD1 or TRBD2 (5 bases each). The CDR3 extends over 16 amino acids. The ends were cut back, 5 bases at V and 6 bases at J, with 21 bases in the middle. Germline V gene sequence: CDR1 SGHTA, CDR2 FQGNSA. The CDR3: CASSPNLKGAGDTQYF. The CDR3 DNA is TGTGCCAGCAGCCCTAACCTAAAGGGAGCAGGGGATACGCAGTATTTT.

This clonotype came up many times. The chain uses TRBV2 and TRBJ2-7; a weak D match, TRBD2 (5 bases). Trimming pared 10 bases from V and 2 bases from J, leaving 15 bases between. This CDR3 has 13 amino acids. The germline V gene has CDR1 SNHLY and CDR2 FYNNEI. Here the CDR3 reads CATQDGVTYEQYF. CDR3 sequence (DNA): TGTGCCACCCAGGACGGGGTAACCTACGAGCAGTACTTC.

The table lists this clonotype with a few counts. The CDR3 reads CASSDSGGNTEAFF. CDR3 sequence (DNA): TGTGCCAGCAGTGACTCCGGCGGGAACACTGAAGCTTTCTTT. The rearrangement links TRBV6-4 to TRBJ1-1; D is unresolved. V was shortened by 0 bases and J by 1 base, with 6 bases between the two germline ends. CDR3 length: 14 amino acids. From germline, CDR1 is MRHNA and CDR2 SNTAGT.

There are a few counts of this clonotype. The chain links TRBV7-9 to TRBJ1-2; 7 bases are a match to TRBD1. Trimming took 6 bases from V and 6 from J; bases not matched to a gene: 13. Germline lookup yields CDR1 SEHNR and CDR2 FQNEAQ (reference sequence). The CDR3 covers 15 residues. CDR3 sequence: CASSSGTDIRDGYTF. The CDR3 region has the DNA TGTGCCAGCAGTTCCGGGACAGACATTAGGGATGGCTACACCTTC.

The chain joins TRBV25-1 to TRBJ2-7; D uncertain. The V end lost 4 bases, the J end lost 2 bases, and 12 bases lay between the germline ends. Germline CDR1 is MGHDK and CDR2 is SYGVNS. The CDR3 contains 14 residues. The CDR3 spells CASSGRASPYEQYF. In DNA, the CDR3 is TGTGCCAGCAGTGGCCGGGCCTCTCCCTACGAGCAGTACTTC.